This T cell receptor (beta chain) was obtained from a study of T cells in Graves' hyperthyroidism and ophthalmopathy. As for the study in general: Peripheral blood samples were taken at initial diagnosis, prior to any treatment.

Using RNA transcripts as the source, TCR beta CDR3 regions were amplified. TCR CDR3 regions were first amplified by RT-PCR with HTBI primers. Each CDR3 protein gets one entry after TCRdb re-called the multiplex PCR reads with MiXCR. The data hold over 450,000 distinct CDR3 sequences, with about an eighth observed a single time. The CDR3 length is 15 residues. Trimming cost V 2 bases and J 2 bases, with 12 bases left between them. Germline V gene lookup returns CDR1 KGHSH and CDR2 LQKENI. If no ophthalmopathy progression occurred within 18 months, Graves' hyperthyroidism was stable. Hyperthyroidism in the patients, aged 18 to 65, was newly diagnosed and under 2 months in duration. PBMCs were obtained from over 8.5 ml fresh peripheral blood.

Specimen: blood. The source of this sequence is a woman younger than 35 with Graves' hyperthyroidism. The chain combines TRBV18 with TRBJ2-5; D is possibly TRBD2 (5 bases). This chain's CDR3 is CASSPDLTSQETQYF. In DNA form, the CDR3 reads TGTGCCAGCTCACCAGATCTCACTAGTCAAGAGACCCAGTACTTC.